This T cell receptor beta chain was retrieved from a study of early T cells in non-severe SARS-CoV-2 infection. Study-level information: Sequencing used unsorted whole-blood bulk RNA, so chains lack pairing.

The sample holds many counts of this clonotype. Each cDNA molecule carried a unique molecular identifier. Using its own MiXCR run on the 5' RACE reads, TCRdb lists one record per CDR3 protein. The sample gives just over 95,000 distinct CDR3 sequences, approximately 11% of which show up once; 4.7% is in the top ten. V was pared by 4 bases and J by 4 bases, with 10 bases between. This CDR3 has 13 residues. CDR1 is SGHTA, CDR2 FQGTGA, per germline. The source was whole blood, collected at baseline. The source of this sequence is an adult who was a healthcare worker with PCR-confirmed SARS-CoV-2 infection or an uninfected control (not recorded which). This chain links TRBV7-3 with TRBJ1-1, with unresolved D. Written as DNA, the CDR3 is TGTGCCAGCAGCTCTTCAGGAATCACTGAAGCTTTCTTT. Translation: CASSSSGITEAFF.